This entry lists 10 T cell receptor beta chains sequenced from one sample in a study of T cell responses to AZD1222 COVID-19 vaccine. TCRdb's copy holds only in-frame clones and misses some; the assay was immunoSEQ multiplex PCR. Among approximately 210,000 clones listed, more than 85% were seen once. Sequencing was performed on peripheral blood, taken 28 days after the second AZD1222 dose. All receptors derive from an adult who received the AZD1222 COVID-19 vaccine.

The chain carries TRBV28 and TRBJ2-7; 9 bases line up with TRBD1. Trimming at V came to 5 bases and at J to 6 bases, leaving 11 bases not matched to a gene. The CDR3 consists of 15 residues. The germline V gene encodes CDR1 MDHEN and CDR2 SYDVKM. CDR3 DNA sequence: TGTGCCAGCAGTCCTTCACCGGGACAGGGCTTCGAGCAGTACTTC. This encodes CASSPSPGQGFEQYF.

This rearrangement joins TRBV19 to TRBJ2-3, with D perhaps matching TRBD1 (6 bases). Germline CDR1 reads LNHDA; CDR2 reads SQIVND (reference sequence). The length of the CDR3 is 13 residues. Trimming left V 3 bases short and J 5 bases short, with 9 bases between. The CDR3 nucleotides read TGTGCCAGTAGTATCAGGGGAGTAGATACGCAGTATTTT. Translated, it gives CASSIRGVDTQYF.

The rearrangement links TRBV9 to TRBJ1-5; no firm D call. Looked up from germline, CDR1 is SGDLS and CDR2 is YYNGEE. CDR3 size: 16 residues. The ends were cut back, 3 bases at V and 6 bases at J, with 19 bases in the middle. For the CDR3, the DNA is TGTGCCAGCAGCGCCGGACCGGTGGTGTTTGGTCAGCCCCAGCATTTT. Translated, it gives CASSAGPVVFGQPQHF.

The gene calls are TRBV2 and TRBJ1-1; TRBD1 matches at 7 bases. V was pared by 11 bases and J by 0 bases, with 18 bases of the junction left unmatched. The CDR3 is 17 amino acids. Germline CDR1 reads SNHLY; CDR2 reads FYNNEI. The CDR3 region has the DNA TGTGCCGAGATCTCAAAGGGGGTAGGGACAGTGAACACTGAAGCTTTCTTT. Its protein is CAEISKGVGTVNTEAFF.

The V and J genes are TRBV5-1 and TRBJ2-1; 7 nucleotides align to TRBD1. CDR1 and CDR2 (germline): SGHRS, YFSETQ. V trimming: 2 bases; J trimming: 7 bases; junction bases outside the gene matches: 9. CDR3 length equals 15 residues. The CDR3 nucleotides read TGCGCCAGCAGCTTTGGTGGGACAGAGATGAATGAGCAGTTCTTC. This translates into CASSFGGTEMNEQFF.

The V gene is TRBV19, the J gene TRBJ2-7, with D maybe TRBD1 (5 bases). The V and J ends lost 4 bases and 6 bases respectively, with 19 bases between them. The CDR3 is made up of 15 amino acids. CDR1 and CDR2 from the germline V gene are LNHDA and SQIVND (reference sequence). The CDR3 loop reads CASSKGVGPKGEQYF. CDR3 bases: TGTGCCAGTAGTAAAGGGGTTGGACCCAAGGGCGAGCAGTACTTC.

This sequence joins TRBV27 and TRBJ2-4, with TRBD2 matching 9 bases. With V trimmed by 3 bases and J by 7 bases, 7 bases remained unmatched. The CDR3 sequence is 15 residues long. Germline loops: CDR1 MNHEY, CDR2 SMNVEV (reference sequence). The CDR3 DNA sequence: TGTGCCAGCAGTTTGCGGGAGGGCCCTCAGAACATTCAGTACTTC. The encoded protein is CASSLREGPQNIQYF.

This clone appeared a few times. The rearrangement joins TRBV24-1 to TRBJ2-2; TRBD1 matches at 11 bases. The CDR3 covers 15 residues. CDR1 and CDR2 from the germline V gene are KGHDR and SFDVKD. J lost 5 bases, V lost 7 bases, and 5 bases had no gene match. CDR3 sequence: CATRPGQGVTGELFF. The CDR3 DNA sequence: TGTGCCACCAGGCCGGGACAGGGGGTAACCGGGGAGCTGTTTTTT.

This clone was detected only once. The J gene is TRBJ1-5, the V gene TRBV5-1; D gene unclear. Germline-derived CDR1 and CDR2 are SGHRS and YFSETQ. V was trimmed by 1 base and J by 3 bases, leaving 5 bases between them. The CDR3 totals 13 residues. CDR3 sequence (DNA): TGCGCCAGCAGCTTGACGGCCAATCAGCCCCAGCATTTT. Protein sequence: CASSLTANQPQHF.

The rearrangement links TRBV6-5 to TRBJ1-5, with 8 nucleotides matching TRBD1. V lost 4 bases, J lost 0 bases, and 2 bases stayed unmatched. Germline CDR1 reads MNHEY; CDR2 reads SVGAGI. This CDR3 has 15 residues. This chain's CDR3 is CASSFDRGSNQPQHF. CDR3 nucleotide sequence: TGTGCCAGCAGTTTTGACAGGGGTAGCAATCAGCCCCAGCATTTT.